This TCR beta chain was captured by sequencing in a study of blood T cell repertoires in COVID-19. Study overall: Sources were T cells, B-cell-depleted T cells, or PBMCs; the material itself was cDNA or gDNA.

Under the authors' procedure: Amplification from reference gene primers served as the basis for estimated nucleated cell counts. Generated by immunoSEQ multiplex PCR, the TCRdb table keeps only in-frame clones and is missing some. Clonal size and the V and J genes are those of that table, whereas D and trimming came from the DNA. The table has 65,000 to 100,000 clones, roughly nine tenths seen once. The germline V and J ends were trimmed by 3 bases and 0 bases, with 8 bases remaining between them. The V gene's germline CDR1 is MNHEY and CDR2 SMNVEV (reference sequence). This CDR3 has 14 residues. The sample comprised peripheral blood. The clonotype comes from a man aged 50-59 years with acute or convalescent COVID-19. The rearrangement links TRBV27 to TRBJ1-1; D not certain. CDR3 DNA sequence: TGTGCCAGCAGTTTTAACAGTTTGAACACTGAAGCTTTCTTT. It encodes CASSFNSLNTEAFF.